The T cell receptor (beta chain) described here comes from a study of vaccination and CD4 T cells after COVID-19. Across the whole study: Diagnosis preceded the drawing of post-COVID samples by a median around 95 days (range 35 to 161).

The V and J ends lost 3 bases and 4 bases respectively, with 12 bases between them. This CDR3 is built from 14 residues. Treatment in this sample: 10-day PBMC culture with coronavirus spike peptide pools or control peptides (ViraFEST assay). The sample holds a few counts of this clonotype. Antigen unknown. With the Oncomine TCR Beta short-read assay, DNA from cultured CD4+ T cells was sequenced. TCRdb processed the PCR reads anew with MiXCR; each CDR3 protein has one entry. The sample has 15,000 to 20,000 distinct CDR3 sequences; 60% to 80% are singletons. This sequence originates from a human donor who had recovered from COVID-19. Sequencing was done on a sample of CD4+ T cells from blood, cultured in vitro. J is TRBJ1-2 and V is TRBV12-3 or TRBV12-4, with D unresolved. The CDR3 is CASSFSAGGYGYTF. For the CDR3, the DNA is TGTGCCAGCAGTTTTTCGGCAGGAGGCTATGGCTACACCTTC.